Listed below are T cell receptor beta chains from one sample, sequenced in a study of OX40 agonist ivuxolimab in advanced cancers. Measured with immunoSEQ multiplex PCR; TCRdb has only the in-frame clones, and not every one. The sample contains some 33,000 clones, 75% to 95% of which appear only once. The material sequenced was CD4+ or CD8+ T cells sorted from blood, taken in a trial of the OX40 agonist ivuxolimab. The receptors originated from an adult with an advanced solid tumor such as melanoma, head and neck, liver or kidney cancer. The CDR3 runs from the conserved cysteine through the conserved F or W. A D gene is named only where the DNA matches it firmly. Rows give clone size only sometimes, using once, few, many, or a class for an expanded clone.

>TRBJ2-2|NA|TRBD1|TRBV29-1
CSVERRQGTGELFF
TGCAGCGTTGAACGGCGACAGGGCACCGGGGAGCTGTTTTTT
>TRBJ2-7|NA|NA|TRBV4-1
CASSQTVAYEQYF
TGCGCCAGCAGCCAGACGGTGGCCTACGAGCAGTACTTC
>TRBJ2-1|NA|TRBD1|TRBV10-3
CAISERDRDNEQFF
TGTGCCATCAGTGAAAGAGACAGGGACAATGAGCAGTTCTTC
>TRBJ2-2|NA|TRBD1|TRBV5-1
CASSFGQGRDTGELFF
TGCGCCAGCAGCTTTGGACAGGGACGGGACACCGGGGAGCTGTTTTTT
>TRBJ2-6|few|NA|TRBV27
CASSSLGASSGANVLTF
TGTGCCAGCAGTAGCCTCGGGGCCTCGTCTGGGGCCAACGTCCTGACTTTC
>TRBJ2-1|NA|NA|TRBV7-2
CASSLGDNYNEQFF
TGTGCCAGCAGCTTAGGAGACAACTACAATGAGCAGTTCTTC
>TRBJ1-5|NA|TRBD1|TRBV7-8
CASSLLQGPSRPQHF
TGTGCCAGCAGCTTACTACAGGGGCCTTCCCGGCCCCAGCATTTT
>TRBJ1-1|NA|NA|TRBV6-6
CASSGYTEAFF
TGTGCCAGCAGTGGGTACACTGAAGCTTTCTTT
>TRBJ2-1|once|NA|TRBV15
CATRGEILSYNEQFF
TGTGCCACCCGAGGAGAAATCCTCTCCTACAATGAGCAGTTCTTC
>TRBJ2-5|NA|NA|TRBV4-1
CASSQAQQETQYF
TGCGCCAGCAGCCAAGCCCAACAAGAGACCCAGTACTTC
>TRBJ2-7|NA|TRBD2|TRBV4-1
CASSYLAGGYEQYF
TGCGCCAGCAGCTACCTCGCGGGGGGCTACGAGCAGTACTTC
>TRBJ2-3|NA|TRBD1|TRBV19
CASTLGRDRVTDTQYF
TGTGCCAGTACCCTCGGTCGGGACAGGGTCACAGATACGCAGTATTTT
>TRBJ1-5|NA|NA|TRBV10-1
CASSDLLNRDTEISNQPQHF
TGCGCCAGCAGTGATTTATTAAACCGGGACACAGAAATTAGCAATCAGCCCCAGCATTTT
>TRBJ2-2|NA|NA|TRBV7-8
CASSLAGQLLTGELFF
TGTGCCAGCAGCTTAGCCGGACAGCTTTTAACCGGGGAGCTGTTTTTT